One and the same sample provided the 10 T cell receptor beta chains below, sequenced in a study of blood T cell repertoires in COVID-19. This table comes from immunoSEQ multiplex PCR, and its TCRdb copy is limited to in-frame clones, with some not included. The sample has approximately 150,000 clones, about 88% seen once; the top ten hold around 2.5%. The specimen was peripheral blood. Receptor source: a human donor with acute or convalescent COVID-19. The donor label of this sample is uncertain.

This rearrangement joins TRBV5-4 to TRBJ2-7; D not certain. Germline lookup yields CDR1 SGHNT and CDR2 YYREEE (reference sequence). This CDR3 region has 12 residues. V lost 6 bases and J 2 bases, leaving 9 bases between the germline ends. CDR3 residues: CASTDNPYEQYF. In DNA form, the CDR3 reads TGTGCCAGCACAGACAACCCCTACGAGCAGTACTTC.

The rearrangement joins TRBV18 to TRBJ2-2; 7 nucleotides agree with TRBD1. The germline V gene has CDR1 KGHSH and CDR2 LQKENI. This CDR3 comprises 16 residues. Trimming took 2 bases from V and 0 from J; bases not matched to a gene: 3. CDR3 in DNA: TGTGCCAGCTCACCAGAGGGACAGCCGAACACCGGGGAGCTGTTTTTT. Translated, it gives CASSPEGQPNTGELFF.

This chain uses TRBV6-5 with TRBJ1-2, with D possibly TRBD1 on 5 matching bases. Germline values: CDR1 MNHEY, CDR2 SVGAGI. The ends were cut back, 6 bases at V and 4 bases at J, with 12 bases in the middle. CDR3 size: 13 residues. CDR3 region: CASRIGGVYGYTF. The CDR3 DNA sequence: TGTGCCAGCAGAATTGGGGGGGTCTATGGCTACACCTTC.

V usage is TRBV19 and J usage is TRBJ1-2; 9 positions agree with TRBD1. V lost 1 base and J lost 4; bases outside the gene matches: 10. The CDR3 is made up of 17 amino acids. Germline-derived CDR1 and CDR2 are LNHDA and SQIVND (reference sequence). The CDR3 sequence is CASSIANRGQGPYGYTF. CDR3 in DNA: TGTGCCAGTAGTATAGCGAATCGGGGACAGGGCCCCTATGGCTACACCTTC.

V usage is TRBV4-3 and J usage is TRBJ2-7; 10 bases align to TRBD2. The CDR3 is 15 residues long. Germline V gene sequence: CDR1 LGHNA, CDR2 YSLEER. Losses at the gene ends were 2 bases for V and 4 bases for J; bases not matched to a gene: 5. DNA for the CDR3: TGCGCCAGCAGCCAACATAGCGGGGGGCGTTACGAGCAGTACTTC. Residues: CASSQHSGGRYEQYF.

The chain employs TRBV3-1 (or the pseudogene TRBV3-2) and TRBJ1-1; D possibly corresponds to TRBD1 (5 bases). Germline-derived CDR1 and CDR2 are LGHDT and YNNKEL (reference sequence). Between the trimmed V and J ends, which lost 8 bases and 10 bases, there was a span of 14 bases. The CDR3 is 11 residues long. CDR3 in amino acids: CASLSQEGAFF. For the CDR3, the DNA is TGTGCCAGCCTCTCACAGGAAGGAGCTTTCTTT.

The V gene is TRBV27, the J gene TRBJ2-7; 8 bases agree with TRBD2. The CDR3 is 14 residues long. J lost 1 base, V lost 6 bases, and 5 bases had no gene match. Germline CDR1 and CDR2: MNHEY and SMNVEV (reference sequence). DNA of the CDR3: TGTGCCAGCAGACCTTTAGCGGGGTCCTACGAGCAGTACGTC. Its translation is CASRPLAGSYEQYV.

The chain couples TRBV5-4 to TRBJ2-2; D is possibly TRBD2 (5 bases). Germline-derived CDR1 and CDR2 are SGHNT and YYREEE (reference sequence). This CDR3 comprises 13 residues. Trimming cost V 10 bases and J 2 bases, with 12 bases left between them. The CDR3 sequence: CAFEGGNTGELFF. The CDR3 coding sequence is TGTGCCTTTGAGGGCGGTAACACCGGGGAGCTGTTTTTT.

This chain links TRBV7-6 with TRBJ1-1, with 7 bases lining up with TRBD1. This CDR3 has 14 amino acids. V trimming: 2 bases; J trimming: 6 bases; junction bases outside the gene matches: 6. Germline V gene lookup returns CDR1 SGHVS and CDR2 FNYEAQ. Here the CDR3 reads CASSLIGGTAEAFF. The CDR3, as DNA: TGTGCCAGCAGCTTAATAGGGGGCACCGCTGAAGCTTTCTTT.

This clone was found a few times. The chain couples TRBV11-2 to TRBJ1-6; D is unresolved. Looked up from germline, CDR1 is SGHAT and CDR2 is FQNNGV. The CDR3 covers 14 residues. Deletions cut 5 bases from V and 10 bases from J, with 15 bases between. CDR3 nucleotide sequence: TGTGCCAGCAGCAGCTTCCGGGAGGGCTCACCCCTCCACTTT. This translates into CASSSFREGSPLHF.